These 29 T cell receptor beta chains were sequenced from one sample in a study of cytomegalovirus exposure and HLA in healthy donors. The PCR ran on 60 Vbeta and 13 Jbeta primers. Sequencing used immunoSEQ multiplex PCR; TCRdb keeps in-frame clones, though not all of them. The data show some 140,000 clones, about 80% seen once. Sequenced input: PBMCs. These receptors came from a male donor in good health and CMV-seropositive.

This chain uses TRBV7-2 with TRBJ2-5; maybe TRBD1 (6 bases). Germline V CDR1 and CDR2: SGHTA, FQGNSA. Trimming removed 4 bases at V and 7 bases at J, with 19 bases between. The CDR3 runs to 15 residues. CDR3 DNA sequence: TGTGCCAGCAGCTCCCGGGACACTCTCACGGGGACCCAGTACTTC. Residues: CASSSRDTLTGTQYF.

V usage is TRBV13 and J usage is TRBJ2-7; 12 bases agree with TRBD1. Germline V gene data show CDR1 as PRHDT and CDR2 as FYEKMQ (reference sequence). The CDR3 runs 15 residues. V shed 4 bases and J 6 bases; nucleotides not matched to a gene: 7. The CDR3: CASSYRDRGLSEQYF. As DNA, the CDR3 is TGTGCCAGCAGCTACCGGGACAGGGGGCTATCCGAGCAGTACTTC.

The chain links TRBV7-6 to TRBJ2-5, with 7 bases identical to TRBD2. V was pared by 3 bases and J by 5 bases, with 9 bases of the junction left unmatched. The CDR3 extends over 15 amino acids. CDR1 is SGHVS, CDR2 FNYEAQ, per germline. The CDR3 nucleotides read TGTGCCAGCAGCTTGCGCGGGAGTACGAAGGAGACCCAGTACTTC. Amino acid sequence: CASSLRGSTKETQYF.

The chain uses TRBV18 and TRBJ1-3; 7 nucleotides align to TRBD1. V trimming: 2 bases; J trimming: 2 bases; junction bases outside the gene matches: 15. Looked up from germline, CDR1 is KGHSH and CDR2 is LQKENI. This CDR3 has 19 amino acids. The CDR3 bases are TGTGCCAGCTCACCATCGGCGGTTCTGCGCACAGGGGCTGGAAACACCATATATTTT. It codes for CASSPSAVLRTGAGNTIYF.

The CDR3 region is CASSTTGAGLSYEQYF. CDR3 nucleotide sequence: TGTGCCAGCAGCACGACAGGGGCAGGTCTCTCCTACGAGCAGTACTTC. The chain joins TRBV7-9 to TRBJ2-7; 8 nucleotides agree with TRBD1. The CDR3 loop spans 16 amino acids. The ends lost 5 bases at V and 0 bases at J; junction bases unmatched: 9. CDR1 and CDR2 (germline): SEHNR, FQNEAQ (reference sequence).

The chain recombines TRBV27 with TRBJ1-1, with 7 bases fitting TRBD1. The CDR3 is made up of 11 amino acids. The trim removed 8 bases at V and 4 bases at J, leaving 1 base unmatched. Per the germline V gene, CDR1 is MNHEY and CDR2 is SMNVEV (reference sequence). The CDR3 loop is CASHRGTEAFF. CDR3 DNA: TGTGCCAGCCACAGGGGCACTGAAGCTTTCTTT.

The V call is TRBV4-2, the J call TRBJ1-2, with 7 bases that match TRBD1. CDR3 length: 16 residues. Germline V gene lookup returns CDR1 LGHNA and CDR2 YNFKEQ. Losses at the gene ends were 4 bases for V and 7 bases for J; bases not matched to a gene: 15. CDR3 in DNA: TGTGCCAGCAGCCTTGTGTCCCGGGACAGTGTTCTTGGCTACACCTTC. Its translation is CASSLVSRDSVLGYTF.

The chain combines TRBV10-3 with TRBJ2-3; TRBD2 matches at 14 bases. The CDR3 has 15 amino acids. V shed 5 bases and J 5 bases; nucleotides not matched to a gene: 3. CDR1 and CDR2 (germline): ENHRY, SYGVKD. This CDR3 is CAISRLAGGEDTQYF. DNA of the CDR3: TGTGCCATCAGTCGACTAGCGGGAGGGGAAGATACGCAGTATTTT.

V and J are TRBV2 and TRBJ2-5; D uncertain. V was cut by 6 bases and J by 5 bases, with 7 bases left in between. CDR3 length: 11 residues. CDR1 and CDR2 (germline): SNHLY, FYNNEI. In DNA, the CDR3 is TGTGCCAGCAGCATACGGGAGACCCAGTACTTC. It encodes CASSIRETQYF.

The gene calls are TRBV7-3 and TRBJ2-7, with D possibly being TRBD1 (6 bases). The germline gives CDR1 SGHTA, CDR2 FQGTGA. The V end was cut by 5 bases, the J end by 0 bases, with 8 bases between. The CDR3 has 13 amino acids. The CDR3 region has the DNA TGTGCCAGCAGCCCGGACAGCTCCTACGAGCAGTACTTC. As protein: CASSPDSSYEQYF.

CDR3 region: CASSIQDATNEKLFF. DNA for the CDR3: TGTGCCAGTAGTATCCAGGATGCAACTAATGAAAAACTGTTTTTT. The V and J genes are TRBV19 and TRBJ1-4; D gene unclear. Germline CDR1 and CDR2: LNHDA and SQIVND (reference sequence). The CDR3 consists of 15 residues. V was clipped by 3 bases and J by 0 bases, with 8 bases between them.

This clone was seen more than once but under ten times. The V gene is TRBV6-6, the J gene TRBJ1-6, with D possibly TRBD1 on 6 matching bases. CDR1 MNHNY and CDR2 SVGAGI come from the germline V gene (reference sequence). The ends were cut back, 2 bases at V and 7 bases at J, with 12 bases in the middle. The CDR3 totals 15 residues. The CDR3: CASSYMTRGNSPLHF. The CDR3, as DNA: TGTGCCAGCAGTTACATGACAAGGGGGAATTCACCCCTCCACTTT.

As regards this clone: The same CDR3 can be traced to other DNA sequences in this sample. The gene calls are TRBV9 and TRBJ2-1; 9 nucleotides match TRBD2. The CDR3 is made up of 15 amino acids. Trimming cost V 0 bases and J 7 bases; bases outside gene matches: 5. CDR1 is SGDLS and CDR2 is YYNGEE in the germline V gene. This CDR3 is CASSVGGGGANEQFF. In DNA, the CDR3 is TGTGCCAGCAGCGTAGGGGGCGGGGGGGCGAATGAGCAGTTCTTC.

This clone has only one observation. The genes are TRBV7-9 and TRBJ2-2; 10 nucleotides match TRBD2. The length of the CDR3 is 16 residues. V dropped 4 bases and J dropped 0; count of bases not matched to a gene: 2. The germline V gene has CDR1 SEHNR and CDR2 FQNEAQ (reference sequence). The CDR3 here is CASSSLAGANTGELFF. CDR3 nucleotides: TGTGCCAGCAGCTCTCTAGCGGGGGCGAACACCGGGGAGCTGTTTTTT.

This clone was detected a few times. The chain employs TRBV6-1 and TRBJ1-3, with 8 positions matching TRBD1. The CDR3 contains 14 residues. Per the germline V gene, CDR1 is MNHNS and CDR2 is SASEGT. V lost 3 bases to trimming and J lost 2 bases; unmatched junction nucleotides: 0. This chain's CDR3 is CASSEGQAGNTIYF. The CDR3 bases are TGTGCCAGCAGTGAGGGACAGGCTGGAAACACCATATATTTT.

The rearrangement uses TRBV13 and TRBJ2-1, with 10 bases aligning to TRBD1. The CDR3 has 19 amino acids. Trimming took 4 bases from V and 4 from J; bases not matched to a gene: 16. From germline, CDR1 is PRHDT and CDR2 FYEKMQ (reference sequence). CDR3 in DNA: TGTGCCAGCAGCTCGCGGGACAGGGGAAGGGCTAGTGGATACAATGAGCAGTTCTTC. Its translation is CASSSRDRGRASGYNEQFF.

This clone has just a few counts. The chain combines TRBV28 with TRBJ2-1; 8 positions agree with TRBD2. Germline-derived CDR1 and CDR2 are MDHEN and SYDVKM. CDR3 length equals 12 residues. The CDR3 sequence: CVSGGGRDEQFF. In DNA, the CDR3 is TGTGTTTCGGGGGGGGGCCGCGATGAGCAGTTCTTC.

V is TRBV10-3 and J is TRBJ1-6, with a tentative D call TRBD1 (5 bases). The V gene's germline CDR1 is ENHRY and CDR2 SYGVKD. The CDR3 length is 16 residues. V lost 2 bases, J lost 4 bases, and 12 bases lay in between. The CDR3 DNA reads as TGTGCCATCAGTGAGGGATGGAGACAGTATAATTCACCCCTCCACTTT. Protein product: CAISEGWRQYNSPLHF.

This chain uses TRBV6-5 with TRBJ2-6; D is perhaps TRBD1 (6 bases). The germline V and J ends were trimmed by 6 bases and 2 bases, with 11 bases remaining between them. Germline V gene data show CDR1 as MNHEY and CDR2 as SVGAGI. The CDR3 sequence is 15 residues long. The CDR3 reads CASREQGAGANVLTF. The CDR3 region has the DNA TGTGCCAGCAGAGAACAGGGCGCTGGGGCCAACGTCCTGACTTTC.

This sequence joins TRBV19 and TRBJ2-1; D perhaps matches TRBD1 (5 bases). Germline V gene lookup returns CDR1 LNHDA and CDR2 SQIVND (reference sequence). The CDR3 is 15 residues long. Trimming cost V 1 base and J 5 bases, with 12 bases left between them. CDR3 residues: CASSIVGAQHNEQFF. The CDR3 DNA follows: TGTGCCAGTAGTATAGTTGGGGCTCAACACAATGAGCAGTTCTTC.

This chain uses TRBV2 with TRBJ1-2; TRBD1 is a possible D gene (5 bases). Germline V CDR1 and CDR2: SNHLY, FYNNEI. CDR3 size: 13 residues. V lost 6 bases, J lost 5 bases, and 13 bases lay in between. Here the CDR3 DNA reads TGTGCCAGCAGCGCCCAGGGTGGGTATGGCTACACCTTC. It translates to CASSAQGGYGYTF.

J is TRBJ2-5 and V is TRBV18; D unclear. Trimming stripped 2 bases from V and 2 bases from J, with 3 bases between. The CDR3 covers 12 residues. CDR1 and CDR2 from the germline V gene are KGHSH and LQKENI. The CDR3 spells CASSPVQETQYF. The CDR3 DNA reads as TGTGCCAGCTCACCAGTACAAGAGACCCAGTACTTC.

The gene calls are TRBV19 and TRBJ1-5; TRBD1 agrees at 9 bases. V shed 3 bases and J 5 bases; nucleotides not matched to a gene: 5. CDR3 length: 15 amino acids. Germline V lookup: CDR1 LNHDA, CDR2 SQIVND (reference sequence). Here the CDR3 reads CASSIRDRDDQPQHF. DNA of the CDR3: TGTGCCAGTAGTATCCGGGACAGGGACGATCAGCCCCAGCATTTT.

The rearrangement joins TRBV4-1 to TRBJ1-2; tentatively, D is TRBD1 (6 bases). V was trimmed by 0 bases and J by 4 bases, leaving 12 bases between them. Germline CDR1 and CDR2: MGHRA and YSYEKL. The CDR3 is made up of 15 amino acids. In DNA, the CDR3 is TGCGCCAGCAGCCAAGAGTTCAGGGACACCTATGGCTACACCTTC. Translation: CASSQEFRDTYGYTF.

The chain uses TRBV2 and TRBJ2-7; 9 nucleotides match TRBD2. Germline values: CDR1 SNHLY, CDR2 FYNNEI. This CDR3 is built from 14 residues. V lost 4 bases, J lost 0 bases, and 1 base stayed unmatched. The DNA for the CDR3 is TGTGCCAGCAGTGTGACTAGCGGCTCCTACGAGCAGTACTTC. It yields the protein CASSVTSGSYEQYF.

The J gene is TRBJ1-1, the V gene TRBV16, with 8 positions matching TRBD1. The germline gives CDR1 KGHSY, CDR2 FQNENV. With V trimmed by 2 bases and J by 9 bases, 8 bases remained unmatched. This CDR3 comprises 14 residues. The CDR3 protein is CASSQIGQGWQAFF. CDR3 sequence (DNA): TGTGCCAGCAGCCAAATCGGACAGGGTTGGCAAGCTTTCTTT.

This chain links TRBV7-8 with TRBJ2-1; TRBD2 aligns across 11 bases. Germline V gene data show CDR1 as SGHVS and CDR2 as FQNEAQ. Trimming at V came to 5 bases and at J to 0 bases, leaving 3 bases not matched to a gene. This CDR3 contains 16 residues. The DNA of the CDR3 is TGTGCCAGCAGCCCCGGGACTAGCGGCTCCTACAATGAGCAGTTCTTC. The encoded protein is CASSPGTSGSYNEQFF. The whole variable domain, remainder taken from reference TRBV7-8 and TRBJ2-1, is GAGVSQSPRYKVAKRGQDVALRCDPISGHVSLFWYQQALGQGPEFLTYFQNEAQLDKSGLPSDRFFAERPEGSVSTLKIQRTQQEDSAVYLCASSPGTSGSYNEQFFGPGTRLTVL.

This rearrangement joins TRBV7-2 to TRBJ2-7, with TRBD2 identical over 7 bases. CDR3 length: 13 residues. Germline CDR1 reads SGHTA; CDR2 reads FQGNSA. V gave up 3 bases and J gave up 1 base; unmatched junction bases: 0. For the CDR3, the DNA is TGTGCCAGCAGCTTCGGGGGGTCCTACGAGCAGTACTTC. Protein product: CASSFGGSYEQYF.

For the CDR3, the DNA is TGTGCCAGCAGCTTGGTTCACGGGGGCACCGGGGAGCTGTTTTTT. As protein: CASSLVHGGTGELFF. V gene TRBV5-4 combines with J gene TRBJ2-2; D might be TRBD2 (6 bases). The germline gives CDR1 SGHNT, CDR2 YYREEE (reference sequence). V lost 0 bases and J lost 4, with 10 bases in between. This CDR3 has 15 amino acids. Complete variable domain (other parts from reference TRBV5-4 and TRBJ2-2): ETGVTQSPTHLIKTRGQQVTLRCSSQSGHNTVSWYQQALGQGPQFIFQYYREEENGRGNFPPRFSGLQFPNYSSELNVNALELDDSALYLCASSLVHGGTGELFFGEGSRLTVL.